Following are 13 T cell receptor beta chains from one sample sequenced in a study of cytomegalovirus exposure and HLA in healthy donors listed by TCRdb under 2017. Library preparation was by the immunoSEQ multiplex PCR assay. For the multiplex PCR, a mixture combining 60 forward primers for TCR Vbeta segments and 13 reverse primers for TCR Jbeta segments was used. TCRdb's version of the immuneACCESS table is confined to in-frame rearrangements and falls short of the full clone set. An unresolved V gene accounts for under half of the shortfall where checked; the remainder is of unknown origin. In all, the sample holds more than 120,000 clones, and roughly 80% of those were seen once. Less than 3.5% of the sample is taken by the ten largest. The sequenced sample consisted of PBMCs. Receptors were obtained from a woman younger than 45 in good health and CMV-seronegative.

Regarding this clone: One end of the junction does not line up with germline, which may come from a read error. The chain couples TRBV7-9 to TRBJ1-2; 9 bases are a match to TRBD1. The CDR3 sequence is 18 residues long. CDR1 is SEHNR and CDR2 is FQNEAQ in the germline V gene (reference sequence). The CDR3, as DNA: TGTTCCAGCAGCTCCGACCCGGGACAGGGTCTATTGGACTATGGCTACACCTTC. Translated: CSSSSDPGQGLLDYGYTF.

The chain has TRBV10-3 and TRBJ2-1, with D uncertain. The CDR3 runs 12 residues. Trimming pared 0 bases from V and 9 bases from J, leaving 6 bases between. Germline V CDR1 and CDR2: ENHRY, SYGVKD. The CDR3 sequence is CAISESPGEQFF. The CDR3 DNA is TGTGCCATCAGTGAGTCGCCCGGTGAGCAGTTCTTC.

This clone was detected once. The chain is built from TRBV10-3 and TRBJ1-5; TRBD1 matches 7 bases. There are 16 residues in the CDR3. Germline V gene lookup returns CDR1 ENHRY and CDR2 SYGVKD. Germline trimming cut 0 bases from V and 3 bases from J; bases unmatched to any gene: 5. CDR3 loop: CAISESDGQANQPQHF. The CDR3 region has the DNA TGTGCCATCAGTGAGTCGGACGGACAGGCCAATCAGCCCCAGCATTTT.

Concerning this clone itself: One end of the junction does not line up with germline, which may come from a read error. The rearrangement joins TRBV7-3 to TRBJ1-1; D is possibly TRBD1 (5 bases). The CDR3 is 13 residues long. The germline V gene encodes CDR1 SGHTA and CDR2 FQGTGA. The CDR3 is CASRLMDTTEAFF. The CDR3 DNA is TGTGCCAGCAGATTAATGGACACCACTGAAGCTTTCTTT.

This clone was seen once. The V gene is TRBV27, the J gene TRBJ2-7; the D gene is possibly TRBD1 (6 bases). The V gene's germline CDR1 is MNHEY and CDR2 SMNVEV (reference sequence). The CDR3 is 14 amino acids. The V end was cut by 3 bases, the J end by 2 bases, with 11 bases between. This CDR3 is CASSFGDTPYEQYF. Written as DNA, the CDR3 is TGTGCCAGCAGTTTTGGGGACACCCCCTACGAGCAGTACTTC.

This sequence joins TRBV10-3 and TRBJ2-3; TRBD2 might be the D (5 bases). Germline V gene sequence: CDR1 ENHRY, CDR2 SYGVKD. The V gene lost 4 bases and the J gene lost 5 bases, with 16 bases spanning the gap. The CDR3 totals 15 residues. The CDR3 loop reads CAISATGSGRDTQYF. The DNA of the CDR3 is TGTGCCATCAGTGCAACGGGGAGTGGTAGAGATACGCAGTATTTT.

The chain is built from TRBV10-3 and TRBJ2-5; 7 bases map to TRBD2. After removal of 6 bases from V and 5 bases from J, the junction contained 18 bases not matched to a gene. CDR3 size: 17 residues. CDR1 is ENHRY and CDR2 is SYGVKD in the germline V gene. CDR3 DNA: TGTGCCATCAGCTTTGGGGGGACTATTAAGCTGTCGGAGACCCAGTACTTC. Translated: CAISFGGTIKLSETQYF.

The V gene is TRBV5-1, the J gene TRBJ2-2; 9 bases are a match to TRBD1. Germline V lookup: CDR1 SGHRS, CDR2 YFSETQ. The CDR3 has 17 amino acids. Trimming removed 4 bases from V and 6 bases from J; junction bases left unmatched: 13. The DNA for the CDR3 is TGCGCCAGCAGCCCGACGACCGGGACAGGGCATCCCGGGGAGCTGTTTTTT. Translating it yields CASSPTTGTGHPGELFF.

This clone was observed a single time. The chain uses TRBV6-1 and TRBJ2-1; 8 bases agree with TRBD2. With V trimmed by 4 bases and J by 8 bases, 16 bases remained unmatched. The CDR3 has 17 amino acids. Germline CDR1 and CDR2: MNHNS and SASEGT. The CDR3 nucleotides are TGTGCCAGCAGTGGGATTCGAGCGGGAGTGACTGGGGATGAGCAGTTCTTC. This translates into CASSGIRAGVTGDEQFF.

The chain joins TRBV18 to TRBJ2-7; possible D gene TRBD2, 5 bases. V lost 8 bases, J lost 7 bases, and 12 bases lay in between. The CDR3 runs to 11 residues. Germline V gene lookup returns CDR1 KGHSH and CDR2 LQKENI. CDR3 sequence: CASGSNGEQYF. CDR3 nucleotide sequence: TGTGCCAGCGGGAGTAATGGGGAGCAGTACTTC.

This chain connects TRBV11-2 to TRBJ2-1; possible D gene TRBD2, 5 bases. Per germline, CDR1 SGHAT and CDR2 FQNNGV. The CDR3 has 18 amino acids. The V end was cut by 4 bases, the J end by 6 bases, with 25 bases between. The CDR3 spells CASSSKSRLAQRTNEQFF. The CDR3 DNA reads as TGTGCCAGCAGCTCCAAAAGCCGGCTCGCACAGCGGACCAATGAGCAGTTCTTC. Supplemented by reference TRBV11-2 and TRBJ2-1, the full variable domain reads EAGVAQSPRYKIIEKRQSVAFWCNPISGHATLYWYQQILGQGPKLLIQFQNNGVVDDSQLPKDRFSAERLKGVDSTLKIQPAKLEDSAVYLCASSSKSRLAQRTNEQFFGPGTRLTVL.

The V gene is TRBV6-4, the J gene TRBJ2-3; 7 bases are a match to TRBD2. Germline V gene sequence: CDR1 MRHNA, CDR2 SNTAGT. The V segment lost 3 bases and the J segment 4 bases; nucleotides outside the gene matches: 7. CDR3 length equals 15 residues. CDR3 in amino acids: CASSDQPGLADTQYF. The CDR3 bases are TGTGCCAGCAGTGATCAACCCGGACTAGCAGATACGCAGTATTTT.

V usage is TRBV5-4 and J usage is TRBJ1-1, with D possibly being TRBD1 (6 bases). Germline V gives CDR1 SGHNT, CDR2 YYREEE (reference sequence). CDR3 length: 12 residues. Trimming left V 0 bases short and J 11 bases short, with 11 bases between. This chain's CDR3 is CASSLGRGGAFF. The CDR3 coding sequence is TGTGCCAGCAGCTTGGGCCGAGGGGGTGCTTTCTTT.